This T cell receptor (beta chain) was sequenced for a study of T-cell reconstitution after alpha-beta-depleted transplantation in children. To note about this clonotype: Antigen specificity is unknown.

General study points: The study reportedly traced alpha-beta T cells about two months after transplant to several hundred expanded graft clones.

With 3 bases clipped from V and 7 bases from J, the junction kept 4 bases outside the gene matches. CDR3 size: 15 residues. Using unique molecular identifiers, the investigators prepared the TCRbeta library. TCRdb reprocessed the PCR reads via MiXCR and lists one record per CDR3 protein. The sample lists about 130,000 distinct CDR3 sequences, roughly 9% occurring once. Sequenced material: PBMCs, mostly from graft donor cells, taken 180 days after TCRalphabeta/CD19-depleted stem cell transplant. The TCR originated in a girl in the first two years of life who had a stem cell transplant for combined immunodeficiency, so the T cells may come from the graft donor. The chain recombines TRBV12-3 or TRBV12-4 with TRBJ2-2; 11 nucleotides align to TRBD1. DNA for the CDR3: TGTGCCAGCAGTTTCGGACAGGGGGCTAGCGGGGAGCTGTTTTTT. Translated: CASSFGQGASGELFF.